These 20 T cell receptor beta chains were all obtained from the same sample, sequenced in a study of human T cells and chemical hapten exposure. TCRdb re-called the RACE reads with MiXCR, one entry per CDR3 protein. The top ten hold approximately 4.4% of the sample, which has roughly 80,000 distinct CDR3 sequences, roughly 10% seen once. Sample time point: patch test 1, 2 weeks after DPC sensitization. Treatment indicated: therapeutic diphenylcyclopropenone sensitization with weekly scalp DPC. The sequencing used whole blood, collected in connection with sensitization to the hapten diphenylcyclopropenone (DPC). These receptors were taken from a woman between 50 and 59 years old with alopecia areata. Some clones in this sample may be carry-over from other donors' samples.

In its sample, this clonotype was seen many times. The chain combines TRBV11-2 with TRBJ2-3; 8 nucleotides agree with TRBD2. The CDR3 sequence is 14 residues long. Unmatched junction bases numbered 5, after V lost 5 bases and J lost 4 bases. CDR1 is SGHAT and CDR2 is FQNNGV in the germline V gene. The CDR3 DNA reads TGTGCCAGCAGCCCCCTCGGGGGGGCAGATACGCAGTATTTT. It translates to CASSPLGGADTQYF.

This clonotype was detected many times. This chain joins TRBV7-8 and TRBJ1-6; the D is unclear. Per the germline V gene, CDR1 is SGHVS and CDR2 is FQNEAQ. The CDR3 runs to 13 residues. The V gene lost 1 base and the J gene lost 8 bases, with 6 bases spanning the gap. The chain's CDR3 is CASSLEFDSPLHF. The CDR3 DNA follows: TGTGCCAGCAGCTTAGAATTCGATTCACCCCTCCACTTT.

This chain uses TRBV6-2 or TRBV6-3 with TRBJ1-6; D remains unclear. Per germline, CDR1 MNHEY and CDR2 SVGEGT. The CDR3 runs to 14 residues. Trimming left V 3 bases short and J 7 bases short, with 10 bases between. CDR3 sequence reads: CASSYRQQNSPLHF. The CDR3 DNA reads TGTGCCAGCAGTTATCGACAACAGAATTCACCCCTCCACTTT.

This clonotype was counted at least ten times. This chain links TRBV19 with TRBJ1-5; 12 positions match TRBD1. Trimming cost V 5 bases and J 4 bases; bases outside gene matches: 12. The CDR3 extends over 18 amino acids. CDR1 is LNHDA, CDR2 SQIVND, per germline (reference sequence). The CDR3 loop reads CASSPEGTGGRLNQPQHF. In DNA, the CDR3 is TGTGCCAGTAGTCCGGAAGGGACAGGGGGCAGACTAAATCAGCCCCAGCATTTT.

The J gene is TRBJ2-1, the V gene TRBV7-8, with no clear D. The CDR3 length is 14 residues. Germline loops: CDR1 SGHVS, CDR2 FQNEAQ. V lost 5 bases to trimming and J lost 3 bases, with 11 bases between them. CDR3 nucleotide sequence: TGTGCCAGCAGCCCCCCGAGGAACTACAATGAGCAGTTCTTC. Translating it yields CASSPPRNYNEQFF.

The chain combines TRBV10-3 with TRBJ1-1; 8 nucleotides agree with TRBD1. CDR3 length equals 14 residues. Germline lookup yields CDR1 ENHRY and CDR2 SYGVKD. J lost 4 bases, V lost 7 bases, and 8 bases had no gene match. The CDR3 nucleotides are TGTGCCATCATGTCAGGGGGCCGAGGCACTGAAGCTTTCTTT. This translates into CAIMSGGRGTEAFF.

In its sample, this clonotype was seen a few times. This chain uses TRBV30 with TRBJ2-1; no reliable D call. V was trimmed by 6 bases and J by 5 bases, leaving 11 bases between them. The germline V gene has CDR1 GTSNPN and CDR2 SVGIG (reference sequence). This CDR3 comprises 12 residues. The CDR3 loop is CACGPGNNEQFF. The CDR3, as DNA: TGTGCCTGTGGTCCGGGTAACAATGAGCAGTTCTTC.

This rearrangement joins TRBV20-1 to TRBJ1-1; TRBD1 matches at 9 bases. V was pared by 3 bases and J by 8 bases, with 16 bases of the junction left unmatched. From germline, CDR1 is DFQATT and CDR2 SNEGSKA (reference sequence). The CDR3 contains 16 residues. The CDR3 spells CSARGGRQGVRLEAFF. The DNA for the CDR3 is TGCAGTGCTAGGGGAGGACGACAGGGGGTGAGATTAGAAGCTTTCTTT.

This clonotype was observed many times. CDR3 nucleotides: TGTGCCTGGAGTGTTGGACAGGGCACTGAAGCTTTCTTT. This encodes CAWSVGQGTEAFF. The chain employs TRBV30 and TRBJ1-1, with TRBD1 matching 8 bases. The CDR3 is made up of 13 amino acids. V lost 0 bases, J lost 4 bases, and 1 base stayed unmatched. The germline gives CDR1 GTSNPN, CDR2 SVGIG (reference sequence).

This clonotype showed up many times. The rearrangement joins TRBV4-2 to TRBJ1-2, with a possible D match to TRBD1 (5 bases). Germline-derived CDR1 and CDR2 are LGHNA and YNFKEQ. The V and J ends lost 0 bases and 11 bases respectively, with 10 bases between them. The CDR3 runs to 12 residues. CDR3 protein: CASSQDRVFYTF. The CDR3, as DNA: TGTGCCAGCAGCCAAGACAGGGTCTTTTACACCTTC.

This clonotype was observed at least ten times. This chain uses TRBV7-6 with TRBJ1-5, with unresolved D. The germline V and J ends were trimmed by 5 bases and 4 bases, with 9 bases remaining between them. The CDR3 is 13 amino acids. Looked up from germline, CDR1 is SGHVS and CDR2 is FNYEAQ. CDR3 residues: CASSPALNQPQHF. The CDR3, as DNA: TGTGCCAGCAGCCCAGCCTTGAATCAGCCCCAGCATTTT. The variable domain in full, completed from reference TRBV7-6 and TRBJ1-5, reads GAGVSQSPRYKVTKRGQDVALRCDPISGHVSLYWYRQALGQGPEFLTYFNYEAQQDKSGLPNDRFSAERPEGSISTLTIQRTEQRDSAMYRCASSPALNQPQHFGDGTRLSIL.

The sample holds a few counts of this clonotype. The chain has TRBV7-6 and TRBJ2-7, with TRBD1 identical over 11 bases. J lost 2 bases, V lost 3 bases, and 3 bases had no gene match. Germline assignment: CDR1 SGHVS and CDR2 FNYEAQ. This CDR3 has 15 amino acids. In DNA form, the CDR3 reads TGTGCCAGCAGCTTCGGGACAGGGGGAACCTACGAGCAGTACTTC. Translated, it gives CASSFGTGGTYEQYF.

This clonotype was observed a handful of times. The chain's CDR3 is CASSPQGNEKLFF. CDR3 sequence (DNA): TGTGCCAGCTCACCACAGGGTAATGAAAAACTGTTTTTT. V is TRBV18 and J is TRBJ1-4, with unresolved D. The V gene lost 1 base and the J gene lost 4 bases, with 4 bases spanning the gap. The CDR3 contains 13 residues. The germline V gene has CDR1 KGHSH and CDR2 LQKENI.

This clonotype was counted ten times or more. This chain joins TRBV10-3 and TRBJ2-3; D remains unclear. The V end was cut by 0 bases, the J end by 2 bases, with 6 bases between. The CDR3 has 14 amino acids. CDR1 and CDR2 (germline): ENHRY, SYGVKD. CDR3 in DNA: TGTGCCATCAGTGAGTCAGGGTTCACAGATACGCAGTATTTT. Translating gives CAISESGFTDTQYF.

This clonotype was seen a few times. The chain employs TRBV12-3 or TRBV12-4 and TRBJ2-1; a weak D match, TRBD2 (5 bases). The V gene lost 6 bases and the J gene lost 5 bases, with 20 bases spanning the gap. This CDR3 region has 16 residues. The CDR3 DNA sequence: TGTGCCAGCAGATCCACCTCGGATCCGGGGAACAATGAGCAGTTCTTC. Translating it yields CASRSTSDPGNNEQFF.

The sample holds a few counts of this clonotype. The chain joins TRBV27 to TRBJ2-7; TRBD2 might be the D (6 bases). V was pared by 6 bases and J by 5 bases, with 20 bases between. The CDR3 has 15 residues. Germline CDR1 is MNHEY and CDR2 is SMNVEV (reference sequence). Written as DNA, the CDR3 is TGTGCCAGCAGGCCTCCAAGCGGGTTAGTCCACGAGCAGTACTTC. Its protein product is CASRPPSGLVHEQYF.

This clonotype was seen more than once but under ten times. This chain joins TRBV12-3 or TRBV12-4 and TRBJ1-1, with a weak D call TRBD1 (5 bases). V was cut by 6 bases and J by 2 bases, with 16 bases left in between. The CDR3 length is 15 residues. The CDR3 coding sequence is TGTGCCAGCAGAGATGACCCCCGGGGCAACACTGAAGCTTTCTTT. It is translated as CASRDDPRGNTEAFF.

In its sample, this clonotype was seen a few times. The V gene is TRBV20-1, the J gene TRBJ2-3, with 12 bases aligning to TRBD2. The CDR3 consists of 15 residues. Looked up from germline, CDR1 is DFQATT and CDR2 is SNEGSKA (reference sequence). Losses at the gene ends were 4 bases for V and 6 bases for J; bases not matched to a gene: 8. This chain's CDR3 is CSATGTSGFGDTQYF. In DNA form, the CDR3 reads TGCAGTGCTACCGGGACTAGCGGGTTCGGTGATACGCAGTATTTT.

The table lists this clonotype with a few counts. V and J are TRBV18 and TRBJ2-3; D gene uncertain. This CDR3 region has 15 residues. CDR1 and CDR2 (germline): KGHSH, LQKENI. V was shortened by 3 bases and J by 0 bases, with 10 bases between the two germline ends. CDR3 amino acids: CASSPPLPSTDTQYF. Written as DNA, the CDR3 is TGTGCCAGCTCACCTCCCCTTCCAAGCACAGATACGCAGTATTTT.

This clonotype was seen more than once but under ten times. The rearrangement joins TRBV13 to TRBJ2-7; 8 bases align to TRBD2. The CDR3 is 14 amino acids. V lost 6 bases and J lost 1; bases outside the gene matches: 5. The germline V gene has CDR1 PRHDT and CDR2 FYEKMQ (reference sequence). This CDR3 reads CASRSAGASYEQYF. For the CDR3, the DNA is TGTGCCAGCAGATCAGCGGGAGCGTCCTACGAGCAGTACTTC.